This T cell receptor beta chain originates from a study of shared clonotypes between healthy human individuals (dated by TCRdb to 2019 to 2021). Background for the entire study: The cohort comprised a couple of women and a few men aged 18 to 49 years. The study deeply sequenced blood TCR repertoires of about 5 healthy adults to estimate repertoire size and the extent of clonotype sharing between individuals. Libraries were prepared and TCR repertoires were sequenced by different laboratories using diverse techniques, in order to increase sequencing depth and limit assay-specific biases. Per donor, leukapheresis produced somewhere between about 0.9 and 10 billion PBMCs. For each donor, CD4 naive and CD4 memory were each run on three plates, CD8 naive on two plates, and CD8 memory on one plate. The paper as a whole reports these results and caveats: Estimated clonotype richness was generally larger for naive than for memory subsets. Only blood was sampled, and tissue TCR repertoires likely differ from those in blood. Compared with non-shared clonotypes, the clonotypes found in all four sorted-subset donors had higher generation probabilities. Because the study included a small number of donors, the genetic and exposure-history diversity represented was limited. Pairwise subsampling indicated that sequencing depth was expected to affect the degree of clonotype sharing among donors. Rarefaction of sorted-subset datasets indicated incomplete sequencing despite the large sequencing depth. About 5% of naive CD4, 3.5% of naive CD8, 2.3% of memory CD4, and 0.35% to 0.5% of memory CD8 clonotypes were shared across several donors.

V is reduced by 5 bases and J by 4 bases, leaving a spacing of 14 bases between them. Its CDR3 holds 14 amino acids, cysteine through phenylalanine. The retained sequence is limited to the CDR3, 42 bases, with the frame set at the first base. Sequences WSHSY (CDR1) and SAAADI (CDR2) are obtained from the germline V gene. Using the deep immunoSEQ assay, multiplex PCR amplified TCR CDR3 regions from genomic DNA. For each cell subset, the extracted genomic DNA was distributed evenly across all wells of several immunoSEQ 96-well plates, and each plate served as one replicate. Each replicate PCR for sorted subsets received about 220 ng genomic DNA, equal to around 32,000 T cell genomes. Purified libraries were measured with a Qubit 3.0 fluorometer, size-checked on a Bioanalyzer 2100, and measured again with the KAPA Library Quantification kit. Every immunoSEQ 96-well plate was sequenced on a separate single-read 150-cycle Illumina NextSeq 550 flow cell. The paper's data handling went like this. Because the immunoSEQ output held only junctional sequences and lacked quality scores, the filtering could not match the filtering applied to full-length reads. Sequences were annotated with PyIR, a Python wrapper for IgBLAST v1.9, using IMGT germline references to assign V/J genes and CDR3. Reads were removed for weak V/J assignments (E-value above 1e-6), missing CDR3, stop codons, out-of-frame junctions, or ambiguous translated residues. V3J clonotypes were defined as sequences sharing an identical inferred V gene, J gene, and CDR3 amino acid sequence. To compute the percentage overlap between repertoires, the number of shared unique clonotypes was divided by the size of the smaller repertoire. RTK rarefaction, the Chao1 estimator, and Recon v2.1 estimates of unobserved clonotypes were used to assess repertoire richness. For all TCRbeta clonotypes obtained by the gDNA method from several donors, generation probabilities were computed with OLGA. TCRdb took over this immuneACCESS table, retaining in-frame rearrangements with V and J assigned. Such tables are incomplete; in checked studies, under half of the missing clones stem from an unresolved V gene, and the remainder is unexplained. Clone size and V and J calls were adopted from that table, with D and trimming inferred from the DNA. Counted in this sample were millions of clones; 85% to 95% of them appeared once. Around 1.1% of the sample is in the top ten clones.

As to this clone: Its binding antigen is unknown. No quality values exist for individual bases; no much larger clone is one base distant.

CD8 naive samples consisted of CD45RO-negative cells that were positively selected for CCR7, yielding a CD45RA+CCR7+ population without TemRA cells. The donors were healthy, HIV-negative adults with no recently reported acute infections or vaccinations. Only Caucasian adults living in Nashville, Tennessee, USA were represented among the donors. Blood was obtained by leukapheresis, after which PBMCs were separated by Ficoll-Histopaque density gradient centrifugation and cryopreserved in liquid nitrogen vapor phase. Purity and quantity of every magnetically sorted T cell population were checked by analytical flow cytometry. Genomic DNA was isolated from each sorted fraction and quantified by UV absorbance on a Nanodrop 2000c.

The sample taken for sequencing was naive CD8+ T cells sorted from blood. Explained via the paper, the cell subset or site label denotes: CD45RA+CCR7+. The clonotype comes from a man aged 18-30 years in good health. The chain uses TRBV10-2 and TRBJ1-2, with the identity of the D gene unclear. The DNA is TGCGCCAGCAGTTACCGGGCGGTGAGCTATGGCTACACCTTC. This is translated as CASSYRAVSYGYTF.